What follows are 9 T cell receptor beta chains derived from one specimen sequenced in a study of blood T cell repertoires in COVID-19 (dated by TCRdb to about 2020). The method behind the library was the immunoSEQ multiplex PCR assay. TCRdb obtained this table from immuneACCESS and retained in-frame rearrangements with V and J assigned. These tables miss some clones; where compared with another copy, unresolved V genes account for less than half of the shortfall, and the remainder is unexplained. The sample contains 250,000 to 300,000 clones, about four fifths of them found a single time. The ten most abundant clones make up under 3% of the sample. The sequenced material came from peripheral blood. Receptor source: a woman aged 55-70 years with active or convalescent COVID-19.

This clone has only a few counts. This CDR3 is CASSLVRESEYGYTF. The CDR3 nucleotides read TGTGCCAGCAGCTTGGTCCGCGAGTCGGAGTATGGCTACACCTTC. The V call is TRBV5-6, the J call TRBJ1-2, with unresolved D. This CDR3 spans 15 amino acids. The V end lost 0 bases, the J end lost 5 bases, and 14 bases lay between the germline ends. CDR1 and CDR2 from the germline V gene are SGHDT and YYEEEE.

V usage is TRBV21-1 and J usage is TRBJ1-5; the table's D call of TRBD1 was not tested on the DNA. TRBV21-1 is classified as a pseudogene. The CDR3 has 13 amino acids. The CDR3 coding sequence is TGTGCCAGCCACGACAGGGTTAATCAGCCCCAGCATTTT. Translating gives CASHDRVNQPQHF.

V usage is TRBV13 and J usage is TRBJ2-7, with 10 bases fitting TRBD2. From germline, CDR1 is PRHDT and CDR2 FYEKMQ (reference sequence). V lost 0 bases to trimming and J lost 6 bases; unmatched junction nucleotides: 5. There are 15 residues in the CDR3. Here the CDR3 DNA reads TGTGCCAGCAGCTTAGGGGCTAGCGGGGGTTTCGAGCAGTACTTC. The encoded protein is CASSLGASGGFEQYF.

The V and J genes are TRBV5-1 and TRBJ1-2; possibly TRBD1 for D (5 bases). There are 12 residues in the CDR3. Per the germline V gene, CDR1 is SGHRS and CDR2 is YFSETQ. The V gene lost 3 bases and the J gene lost 4 bases, with 7 bases spanning the gap. CDR3 protein: CASSSDSYGYTF. The CDR3 DNA is TGCGCCAGCAGCTCTGACAGCTATGGCTACACCTTC.

This sequence joins TRBV3-1 (or the pseudogene TRBV3-2) and TRBJ2-3, with 7 nucleotides matching TRBD2. Germline CDR1 LGHDT, CDR2 YNNKEL (reference sequence). Trimming at V came to 3 bases and at J to 4 bases, leaving 4 bases not matched to a gene. The CDR3 totals 14 residues. The CDR3 coding sequence is TGTGCCAGCAGCCACGGACTAGGGTCAGATACGCAGTATTTT. Protein: CASSHGLGSDTQYF.

CDR3 sequence: CSASWRGKETQYF. The CDR3 DNA is TGCAGTGCTAGTTGGAGGGGAAAAGAGACCCAGTACTTC. The chain employs TRBV20-1 and TRBJ2-5; a weak D match, TRBD2 (6 bases). The V gene's germline CDR1 is DFQATT and CDR2 SNEGSKA (reference sequence). V lost 3 bases and J lost 3, with 11 bases in between. This CDR3 is 13 amino acids long.

This clone was detected a few times. This chain links TRBV5-1 with TRBJ2-6, with 7 bases aligning to TRBD1. Germline values: CDR1 SGHRS, CDR2 YFSETQ. The CDR3 is made up of 17 amino acids. V lost 4 bases to trimming and J lost 2 bases; unmatched junction nucleotides: 9. The CDR3 loop is CASSPLITGAGANVLTF. Written as DNA, the CDR3 is TGCGCCAGCAGCCCCCTTATTACAGGGGCTGGGGCCAACGTCCTGACTTTC.

The rearrangement uses TRBV7-9 and TRBJ2-1; 7 bases are a match to TRBD2. This CDR3 spans 17 amino acids. V lost 1 base and J lost 5; bases outside the gene matches: 11. Germline V gene sequence: CDR1 SEHNR, CDR2 FQNEAQ (reference sequence). CDR3 sequence reads: CASSLVFGLGPDNEQFF. CDR3 nucleotides: TGTGCCAGCAGCTTAGTCTTTGGACTAGGACCTGACAATGAGCAGTTCTTC.

The chain uses TRBV2 and TRBJ2-1, with 8 bases matching TRBD1. After removal of 6 bases from V and 9 bases from J, the junction contained 13 bases not matched to a gene. Looked up from germline, CDR1 is SNHLY and CDR2 is FYNNEI. The CDR3 runs 15 residues. Written as DNA, the CDR3 is TGTGCCAGCAGATTAGACAGGGGTTCTTGGGGTGAGCAGTTCTTC. Protein product: CASRLDRGSWGEQFF. The whole variable domain, remainder taken from reference TRBV2 and TRBJ2-1, is EPEVTQTPSHQVTQMGQEVILRCVPISNHLYFYWYRQILGQKVEFLVSFYNNEISEKSEIFDDQFSVERPDGSNFTLKIRSTKLEDSAMYFCASRLDRGSWGEQFFGPGTRLTVL.